The sequence of this T cell receptor beta chain was determined in a study of T cells in localized non-small cell lung cancer. Profiled with immunoSEQ multiplex PCR; TCRdb holds only in-frame clones, not every one. This table has 48,000 or so clones, more than 80% appearing once. Germline CDR1 and CDR2: MGHRA and YSYEKL. Trimming removed 6 bases from V and 5 bases from J, with 19 bases in between. This CDR3 has 15 amino acids. The starting material was peripheral blood, obtained before any cancer treatment. The chain uses TRBV4-1 and TRBJ1-1; a weak D match, TRBD1 (5 bases). This receptor was taken from a male donor aged 60 or older with stage III squamous cell lung carcinoma. The CDR3 region is CASRQLEGSGTEAFF. The CDR3 DNA reads as TGCGCCAGCAGACAACTAGAGGGGAGTGGAACTGAAGCTTTCTTT.